This T cell receptor (beta chain) was identified during a study of regulatory T cells in long-lasting Graves disease. Investigators prepared the TCR beta libraries by applying iRepertoire HTBI primers and Arm-PCR of CDR3 regions. TCRdb called the multiplex PCR reads again in MiXCR, with one record for every CDR3 protein. The sample has approximately 470,000 distinct CDR3 sequences, 16% seen once. As to time point: newly diagnosed GD, antithyroid drugs for less than 3 months. Preparation of the TCR library used RNA extracted from PBMCs. Details on this clonotype: This may stem from a read error, because a much larger clone lies one nucleotide away.

Germline V gene lookup returns CDR1 MNHNS and CDR2 SASEGT. The V gene lost 8 bases and the J gene lost 6 bases, with 17 bases spanning the gap. The CDR3 covers 13 residues. These data were likewise used in another study, on T cells in Graves' hyperthyroidism and ophthalmopathy.

Sample: peripheral blood mononuclear cells (PBMCs), taken at new diagnosis, from a patient treated with antithyroid drugs. The V gene is TRBV6-1, the J gene TRBJ2-7; D not resolved. This sequence was found in a man aged 40-49 years with Graves disease. This chain's CDR3 is CASPMGSRSEQYF. CDR3 sequence (DNA): TGTGCCAGCCCAATGGGCAGTCGATCCGAGCAGTACTTC.